The clone carrying this T cell receptor beta chain was seen a handful of times. Using a J-beta primer mix together with a sample-barcoded 5' primer, a second PCR was run for roughly 6 to 12 cycles. MiXCR was run by TCRdb on the 5' RACE reads, yielding one entry per CDR3 protein. The table lists hundreds of thousands of distinct CDR3 sequences, approximately 60% of them singletons. CDR1 is SGHRS, CDR2 YFSETQ, per germline. V lost 8 bases and J lost 1, with 15 bases in between. The CDR3 length is 14 residues. The sample comes from a study of blood T cells in healthy people across ages. In the study overall: Template switching captured about one barcoded beta molecule per two T cells.

This chain links TRBV5-1 with TRBJ2-5; a possible D gene is TRBD2 (6 bases). This TCR was sampled from a man aged 40-49 years in good health. Source material: blood. The CDR3 DNA is TGCGCCAGTGCGTTGAGGGAGGCCCAAGAGACCCAGTACTTC. It yields the protein CASALREAQETQYF.